This TCR beta chain stems from a study of T cell repertoires in cytomegalovirus infection (dated by TCRdb to about 2019). Looking at the study overall: Alongside well-studied HLA-B-restricted epitopes, the peptide stimulations were aimed at recently identified HLA-C-restricted CMV epitopes, whose presentation resists viral immunomodulation. The HLA type of each donor mattered for the analysis, because public TCR beta signatures pointed to carriage of CMV infection along with the matching HLA type. What the study reported, not specific to this receptor: In the ex vivo response, HLA-C-restricted CMV-specific TCR beta clonotypes were dominant, and in two of eight donors the single most frequent clonotype came from this HLA-C-restricted group. In both this cohort and an independent cohort of 352 donors, the cumulative frequency of public TCR beta family members distinguished carriers of CMV infection plus the relevant HLA type.

Data came from an Illumina HiSeq 1500. TCRdb trimmed public reads at Q25 via fastp, called clones via MiXCR and kept in-frame beta chains. Rows merge per CDR3 protein into single entries with the most common DNA and genes. The sample yields about 310,000 distinct CDR3 sequences; around a quarter were counted once. The ten largest account for 13% of the sample. Explained via the paper, the treatment or condition label denotes: in vitro stimulation with specific CMV peptide epitopes to enrich CMV-specific T cells. Measured from the cysteine to the phenylalanine, the CDR3 is 15 residues long. Only CDR3 DNA remains: 45 bases, in frame from the first base. The germline V gene supplies CDR1 SGHRS and CDR2 YFSETQ. V and J are truncated by 1 base and 0 bases respectively, leaving an intervening sequence of 10 bases. This clonotype has just a few counts. What this receptor recognizes is not known. Nothing much larger sits one base from this clone, and base qualities are not available.

In this chain, TRBV5-1 is recombined with TRBJ1-1, and perhaps TRBD1 as D gene, on 5 matching bases. Sequenced here: cultured PBMCs, sampled from culture after CMV antigen stimulation. This receptor was identified in a human donor in good health (CMV status not recorded). Some clones in this sample may be carry-over from other donors' samples. The CDR3 is CASSLHGGLNTEAFF. The DNA sequence reads TGCGCCAGCAGCTTGCATGGGGGGTTGAACACTGAAGCTTTCTTT.